This paragraph reports one T cell receptor beta chain. CDR1 is SGHDT, CDR2 YYEEEE, per germline. The V segment lost 4 bases and the J segment 0 bases; nucleotides outside the gene matches: 6. The CDR3 has 16 residues. This record comes from a study of blood T cell repertoires in COVID-19. Here immunoSEQ multiplex PCR was the method, and the copy in TCRdb shows in-frame clones only, minus some. Among about 210,000 clones, roughly 80% were seen once, and the ten largest hold over 9.5%. The sample taken for sequencing was peripheral blood. This TCR was recovered from a woman aged 80 or over with COVID-19, enrolled during active disease. The rearrangement joins TRBV5-6 to TRBJ1-5; 8 bases line up with TRBD1. CDR3 region: CASSRRTGSSNQPQHF. CDR3 sequence (DNA): TGTGCCAGCAGCCGTCGGACAGGGAGTAGCAATCAGCCCCAGCATTTT. Variable domain in full (rest from reference TRBV5-6 and TRBJ1-5): DAGVTQSPTHLIKTRGQQVTLRCSPKSGHDTVSWYQQALGQGPQFIFQYYEEEERQRGNFPDRFSGHQFPNYSSELNVNALLLGDSALYLCASSRRTGSSNQPQHFGDGTRLSIL.